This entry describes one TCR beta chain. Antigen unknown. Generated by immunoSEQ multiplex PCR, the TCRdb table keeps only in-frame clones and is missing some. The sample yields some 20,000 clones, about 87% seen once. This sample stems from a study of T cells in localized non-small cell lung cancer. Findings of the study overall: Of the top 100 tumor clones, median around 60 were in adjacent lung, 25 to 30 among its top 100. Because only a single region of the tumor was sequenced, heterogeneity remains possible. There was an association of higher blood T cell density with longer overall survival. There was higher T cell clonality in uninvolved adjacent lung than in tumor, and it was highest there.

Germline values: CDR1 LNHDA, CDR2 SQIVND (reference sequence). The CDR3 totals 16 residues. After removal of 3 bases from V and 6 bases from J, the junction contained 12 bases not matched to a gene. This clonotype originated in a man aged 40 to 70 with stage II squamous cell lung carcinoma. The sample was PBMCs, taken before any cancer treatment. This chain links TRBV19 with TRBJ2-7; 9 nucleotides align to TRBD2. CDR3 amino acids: CASSIDLAGPLAEQYF. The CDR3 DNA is TGTGCCAGTAGTATCGACCTAGCGGGACCCTTGGCCGAGCAGTACTTC. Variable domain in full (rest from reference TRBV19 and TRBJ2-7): DGGITQSPKYLFRKEGQNVTLSCEQNLNHDAMYWYRQDPGQGLRLIYYSQIVNDFQKGDIAEGYSVSREKKESFPLTVTSAQKNPTAFYLCASSIDLAGPLAEQYFGPGTRLTVT.